Presented here are 26 T cell receptor beta chains from one specimen sequenced in a study of molecular identifiers for immune sequencing clone quantification. TCRdb fed the PCR reads into MiXCR, producing one record per CDR3 protein. The sample lists around 460,000 distinct CDR3 sequences, 20% to 25% occurring once. The specimen was naive CD8+ T cells from blood, with Jurkat cell RNA spiked in. Subset noted: FACS-sorted CD8+CD4-CCR7+CD45RA+ naive T cells. Receptors were obtained from a human donor in good health. Some libraries in this study had Jurkat cell RNA spiked in.

The chain combines TRBV3-1 with TRBJ1-1, with D maybe TRBD1 (5 bases). The CDR3 length is 16 residues. The V end lost 0 bases, the J end lost 0 bases, and 11 bases lay between the germline ends. Germline assignment: CDR1 LGHDT and CDR2 YNNKEL (reference sequence). The CDR3 is CASSQDRTIMNTEAFF. Here the CDR3 DNA reads TGTGCCAGCAGCCAAGATAGGACAATAATGAACACTGAAGCTTTCTTT.

The rearrangement joins TRBV7-9 to TRBJ2-1, with D possibly matching TRBD1 (5 bases). CDR1 and CDR2 (germline): SEHNR, FQNEAQ (reference sequence). The CDR3 is 15 residues long. The V end lost 0 bases, the J end lost 7 bases, and 13 bases lay between the germline ends. The CDR3 protein is CASSLAGELLNEQFF. The CDR3 nucleotides read TGTGCCAGCAGCTTAGCAGGGGAACTGTTGAATGAGCAGTTCTTC. The full variable domain, its missing parts supplied by reference TRBV7-9 and TRBJ2-1, is DTGVSQNPRHKITKRGQNVTFRCDPISEHNRLYWYRQTLGQGPEFLTYFQNEAQLEKSRLLSDRFSAERPKGSFSTLEIQRTEQGDSAMYLCASSLAGELLNEQFFGPGTRLTVL.

A few counts support this clonotype. The genes are TRBV14 and TRBJ2-7; maybe TRBD2 (5 bases). The germline V and J ends were trimmed by 7 bases and 3 bases, with 19 bases remaining between them. Germline-derived CDR1 and CDR2 are SGHDN and FVKESK. The CDR3 has 15 amino acids. The CDR3 DNA sequence: TGTGCCAGCATTCCTTCGAGGGTCGGACTCTACGAGCAGTACTTC. Amino acids: CASIPSRVGLYEQYF.

This chain joins TRBV4-3 and TRBJ1-1; D is unresolved. The CDR3 runs to 14 residues. Trimming took 0 bases from V and 1 from J, leaving 6 bases between them. Germline V lookup: CDR1 LGHNA, CDR2 YSLEER. The CDR3 coding sequence is TGCGCCAGCAGCCAAGATCGTAGGAACACTGAAGCTTTCTTT. It yields the protein CASSQDRRNTEAFF.

This clonotype was observed at least ten times. This chain connects TRBV29-1 to TRBJ1-3; D gene unclear. Trimming left V 5 bases short and J 0 bases short, with 11 bases between. The CDR3 runs to 14 residues. In germline, CDR1 is SQVTM, CDR2 ANQGSEA. The CDR3 nucleotides are TGCAGCGTTCTCCCTGCGAGCTCTGGAAACACCATATATTTT. Its translation is CSVLPASSGNTIYF.

The chain carries TRBV14 and TRBJ1-2, with D possibly being TRBD1 (5 bases). This CDR3 has 15 amino acids. Germline loops: CDR1 SGHDN, CDR2 FVKESK. V lost 4 bases and J lost 2, with 14 bases in between. This CDR3 reads CASSPGFGGNYGYTF. For the CDR3, the DNA is TGTGCCAGCAGCCCCGGATTCGGGGGGAACTATGGCTACACCTTC.

This clonotype occurred many times. The rearrangement uses TRBV29-1 and TRBJ1-2, with 7 positions matching TRBD1. This CDR3 spans 15 amino acids. Germline V gene data show CDR1 as SQVTM and CDR2 as ANQGSEA. V shed 3 bases, J shed 0 bases, and the junction held 7 bases outside the gene matches. The CDR3 here is CSVEEGGTANYGYTF. CDR3 nucleotide sequence: TGCAGCGTTGAGGAAGGAGGGACAGCTAACTATGGCTACACCTTC. Filled out from reference TRBV29-1 and TRBJ1-2, the complete variable domain reads SAVISQKPSRDICQRGTSLTIQCQVDSQVTMMFWYRQQPGQSLTLIATANQGSEATYESGFVIDKFPISRPNLTFSTLTVSNMSPEDSSIYLCSVEEGGTANYGYTFGSGTRLTVV.

The rearrangement links TRBV7-9 to TRBJ2-2; D gene uncertain. Germline CDR1 SEHNR, CDR2 FQNEAQ (reference sequence). Trimming removed 5 bases at V and 6 bases at J, with 16 bases between. The CDR3 contains 15 residues. In DNA, the CDR3 is TGTGCCAGCAGCCCGGACCGGTTTCCAGCCGGGGAGCTGTTTTTT. Residues: CASSPDRFPAGELFF.

This clonotype was seen at least ten times. The chain employs TRBV7-6 and TRBJ2-7, with D possibly being TRBD1 (6 bases). The V end lost 0 bases, the J end lost 2 bases, and 11 bases lay between the germline ends. The germline V gene encodes CDR1 SGHVS and CDR2 FNYEAQ. The CDR3 spans 15 residues. CDR3 sequence (DNA): TGTGCCAGCAGCTTAGCGGATCAGGGGACCTACGAGCAGTACTTC. This translates into CASSLADQGTYEQYF.

The chain combines TRBV6-5 with TRBJ2-1; D perhaps matches TRBD1 (5 bases). The V and J ends lost 5 bases and 7 bases respectively, with 18 bases between them. This CDR3 has 15 amino acids. Germline V lookup: CDR1 MNHEY, CDR2 SVGAGI. The CDR3 coding sequence is TGTGCCAGCAGTCAGGACGAGTGGAACAGGAATGAGCAGTTCTTC. Amino acids: CASSQDEWNRNEQFF.

This clonotype occurred many times. This chain joins TRBV7-3 and TRBJ2-3; no firm D call. The CDR3 runs 15 residues. V was clipped by 6 bases and J by 0 bases, with 13 bases between them. Germline lookup yields CDR1 SGHTA and CDR2 FQGTGA. CDR3 DNA sequence: TGTGCCAGCAGGGCGAGTACCTCTAGCACAGATACGCAGTATTTT. It codes for CASRASTSSTDTQYF.

This clonotype was seen only once. A much bigger clone sits one base away, suggesting this may be a read error. The rearrangement uses TRBV2 and TRBJ2-3; the match to TRBD2 covers 9 bases. CDR1 is SNHLY, CDR2 FYNNEI, per germline. This CDR3 has 16 residues. The CDR3 nucleotides read TGTGCCTGCAGTGAAATTAGCGGGGGTCACACAGATACGCAGTATTTT. Amino acids: CACSEISGGHTDTQYF.

This sequence joins TRBV25-1 and TRBJ2-7, with TRBD2 identical over 13 bases. Germline CDR1 is MGHDK and CDR2 is SYGVNS. The CDR3 loop spans 13 amino acids. The V and J ends lost 6 bases and 9 bases, in that order; junction bases with no gene match: 5. This chain's CDR3 is CASRLAGGLVQYF. For the CDR3, the DNA is TGTGCCAGCAGACTAGCGGGAGGGCTGGTGCAGTACTTC.

This sequence joins TRBV28 and TRBJ2-7; TRBD1 is a possible D gene (6 bases). This CDR3 is 15 amino acids long. In germline, CDR1 is MDHEN, CDR2 SYDVKM. V lost 2 bases, J lost 5 bases, and 16 bases lay in between. DNA of the CDR3: TGTGCCAGCAGTTTAACTGGCGGACAGATCAACGAGCAGTACTTC. Amino acid sequence: CASSLTGGQINEQYF.

This rearrangement joins TRBV6-2 or TRBV6-3 to TRBJ1-1, with D perhaps matching TRBD1 (5 bases). V gave up 11 bases and J gave up 4 bases, with 20 bases separating them. The CDR3 extends over 14 amino acids. Germline V gene data show CDR1 as MNHEY and CDR2 as SVGEGT. This CDR3 is CAGVGSRACTEAFF. DNA of the CDR3: TGTGCCGGCGTCGGGAGCAGGGCGTGCACTGAAGCTTTCTTT.

This clonotype occurred many times. V usage is TRBV12-3 or TRBV12-4 and J usage is TRBJ2-1; 13 bases match TRBD2. Germline trimming cut 6 bases from V and 6 bases from J; bases unmatched to any gene: 8. This CDR3 is built from 16 residues. The CDR3 DNA follows: TGTGCCAGCAGACAACTAGCGGGAGGGCCCGGCAATGAGCAGTTCTTC. This encodes CASRQLAGGPGNEQFF.

The V and J genes are TRBV27 and TRBJ2-7, with 8 nucleotides matching TRBD2. The CDR3 runs to 18 residues. V was clipped by 6 bases and J by 0 bases; unmatched bases: 16. Germline lookup yields CDR1 MNHEY and CDR2 SMNVEV (reference sequence). Here the CDR3 reads CASRSVYGGVGVSYEQYF. The CDR3, as DNA: TGTGCCAGCAGATCAGTTTACGGGGGGGTCGGGGTCTCCTACGAGCAGTACTTC.

There are many counts of this clonotype. The J gene is TRBJ2-7, the V gene TRBV7-2; D tentatively fits TRBD1 or TRBD2 (5 bases each). V lost 3 bases to trimming and J lost 0 bases, with 15 bases between them. Germline V gives CDR1 SGHTA, CDR2 FQGNSA. The CDR3 is 16 residues long. Here the CDR3 reads CASSFGTAISSYEQYF. CDR3 nucleotides: TGTGCCAGCAGCTTTGGGACGGCTATAAGCTCCTACGAGCAGTACTTC. The entire variable domain, with the rest obtained from reference TRBV7-2 and TRBJ2-7, is as follows: GAGVSQSPSNKVTEKGKDVELRCDPISGHTALYWYRQSLGQGLEFLIYFQGNSAPDKSGLPSDRFSAERTGGSVSTLTIQRTQQEDSAVYLCASSFGTAISSYEQYFGPGTRLTVT.

The genes are TRBV5-4 and TRBJ2-3; no reliable D call. With 3 bases removed from V and 1 base from J, the gap between germline ends came to 9 bases. There are 14 residues in the CDR3. The V gene's germline CDR1 is SGHNT and CDR2 YYREEE (reference sequence). The CDR3: CASSSEMGTDTQYF. The CDR3 DNA is TGTGCCAGCAGCTCGGAGATGGGCACAGATACGCAGTATTTT.

This clonotype has a count of ten or more. The rearrangement joins TRBV9 to TRBJ2-2, with D perhaps TRBD2 (5 bases). This CDR3 has 15 amino acids. Trimming took 0 bases from V and 6 from J, leaving 12 bases between them. The germline CDR1 and CDR2 sequences are SGDLS and YYNGEE. CDR3 DNA sequence: TGTGCCAGCAGCGTAGCGGGGAACCGACCCGGGGAGCTGTTTTTT. Residues: CASSVAGNRPGELFF.

This clonotype was recorded a few times. The chain joins TRBV7-9 to TRBJ2-6; the match to TRBD1 covers 9 bases. Germline V gene lookup returns CDR1 SEHNR and CDR2 FQNEAQ (reference sequence). The CDR3 is 15 amino acids. Losses at the gene ends were 5 bases for V and 8 bases for J; bases not matched to a gene: 7. The CDR3 loop reads CASSPPGQGTNVLTF. The CDR3 DNA follows: TGTGCCAGCAGCCCCCCGGGACAGGGAACCAACGTCCTGACTTTC.

This clonotype occurred a few times. This chain joins TRBV29-1 and TRBJ2-7, with 9 positions matching TRBD1. Per germline, CDR1 SQVTM and CDR2 ANQGSEA. After removal of 3 bases from V and 2 bases from J, the junction contained 5 bases not matched to a gene. The CDR3 covers 14 residues. This CDR3 reads CSVEDRGVPYEQYF. The CDR3 DNA reads as TGCAGCGTTGAGGACAGGGGCGTACCCTACGAGCAGTACTTC.

This clonotype has only a few counts. V is TRBV28 and J is TRBJ2-7, with 9 positions matching TRBD1. The junction had 7 bases not matched to a gene; V was cut back by 9 bases and J by 4 bases. This CDR3 has 13 residues. Per germline, CDR1 MDHEN and CDR2 SYDVKM. CDR3 protein: CASKGGQGYEQYF. CDR3 sequence (DNA): TGTGCCAGTAAGGGCGGACAGGGGTACGAGCAGTACTTC.

This clonotype has more than one count but fewer than ten. The V call is TRBV29-1, the J call TRBJ1-3; D might be TRBD1 (6 bases). Germline CDR1 is SQVTM and CDR2 is ANQGSEA. Trimming left V 4 bases short and J 0 bases short, with 13 bases between. The CDR3 has 15 amino acids. The CDR3, as DNA: TGCAGCGTTGTCTCGGACAGAAACTCTGGAAACACCATATATTTT. It specifies CSVVSDRNSGNTIYF. Combining the CDR3 with reference TRBV29-1 and TRBJ1-3 gives the whole variable domain SAVISQKPSRDICQRGTSLTIQCQVDSQVTMMFWYRQQPGQSLTLIATANQGSEATYESGFVIDKFPISRPNLTFSTLTVSNMSPEDSSIYLCSVVSDRNSGNTIYFGEGSWLTVV.

This clonotype came up a few times. This chain joins TRBV27 and TRBJ2-1; TRBD2 might be the D (5 bases). This CDR3 comprises 16 residues. Germline V lookup: CDR1 MNHEY, CDR2 SMNVEV (reference sequence). The germline V and J ends were trimmed by 2 bases and 4 bases, with 15 bases remaining between them. Written as DNA, the CDR3 is TGTGCCAGCAGTTTAGTGGGAGTCGCTGGGTACAATGAGCAGTTCTTC. It codes for CASSLVGVAGYNEQFF.

This clonotype was counted ten times or more. V gene TRBV4-3 combines with J gene TRBJ1-1, with unresolved D. There are 16 residues in the CDR3. Germline CDR1 is LGHNA and CDR2 is YSLEER. V was trimmed by 0 bases and J by 0 bases, leaving 11 bases between them. The CDR3, as DNA: TGCGCCAGCAGCCAAGATTCTGTAGGGATGAACACTGAAGCTTTCTTT. It translates to CASSQDSVGMNTEAFF.